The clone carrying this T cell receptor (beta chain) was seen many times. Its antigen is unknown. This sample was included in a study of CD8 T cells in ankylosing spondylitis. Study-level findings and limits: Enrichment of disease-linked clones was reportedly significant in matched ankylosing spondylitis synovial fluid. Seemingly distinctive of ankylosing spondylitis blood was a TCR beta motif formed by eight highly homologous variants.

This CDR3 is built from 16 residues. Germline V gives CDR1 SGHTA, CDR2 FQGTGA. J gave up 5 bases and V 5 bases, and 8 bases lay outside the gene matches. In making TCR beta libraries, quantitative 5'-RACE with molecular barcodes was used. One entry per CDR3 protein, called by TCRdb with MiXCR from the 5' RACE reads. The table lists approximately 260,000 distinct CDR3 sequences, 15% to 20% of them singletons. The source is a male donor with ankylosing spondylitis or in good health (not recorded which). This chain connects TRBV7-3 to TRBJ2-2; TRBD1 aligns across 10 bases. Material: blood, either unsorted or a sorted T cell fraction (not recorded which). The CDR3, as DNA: TGTGCCAGCAGCCCAACTCCGGACAGGGGGACCGGGGAGCTGTTTTTT. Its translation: CASSPTPDRGTGELFF.